Described below is a single T cell receptor beta chain sequence and its context. Germline CDR1 and CDR2: MNHNS and SASEGT. The ends lost 8 bases at V and 7 bases at J; junction bases unmatched: 14. This CDR3 has 15 residues. Using its own MiXCR run on the 5' RACE reads, TCRdb lists one record per CDR3 protein. The sample has 700,000 to 950,000 distinct CDR3 sequences, 12% seen once. The sample belongs to a study of identical twins. These same records also appear under a second study, on yellow fever vaccine responses in identical twins.

The chain joins TRBV6-1 to TRBJ1-1; 9 nucleotides match TRBD1. Sequences were obtained from PBMCs. The receptor's source is a woman aged 18-29 years in good health. The CDR3 protein is CASGATGGAGGEAFF. CDR3 coding DNA: TGTGCCAGCGGGGCTACAGGGGGCGCCGGTGGTGAAGCTTTCTTT.